This T cell receptor beta chain was identified during a study of cytomegalovirus exposure and HLA in healthy donors. Note on this clone: The antigen remains unidentified.

Study-wide findings and caveats: Common viral pathogens (according to a later analysis) appeared linked to several of the most significant clusters. Of the V segments, some could not be distinguished, including TRBV6-2 and TRBV6-3, and were excluded. Presence/absence comparisons presumed near-even sequencing depth among donors. Associated with HLA alleles at 0.05 false discovery rate in a later analysis were some 16,000 TCR beta sequences.

In germline, CDR1 is SGHTA, CDR2 FQGNSA. V lost 5 bases and J 4 bases, leaving 11 bases between the germline ends. The CDR3 runs 13 residues. PCR was performed using 60 Vbeta and 13 Jbeta primers. Data came from immunoSEQ multiplex PCR; TCRdb stores just in-frame clones and leaves some out. The sample carries 90,000 to 120,000 clones, around 77% recorded once. Material for sequencing was PBMCs. This clonotype was sampled from a man aged 18 to 30 in good health and CMV-seronegative. The rearrangement uses TRBV7-2 and TRBJ1-2, with TRBD1 as a possible D gene (6 bases). The DNA of the CDR3 is TGTGCCAGCAGCCTGACAGGAGCCTATGGCTACACCTTC. Amino acid sequence: CASSLTGAYGYTF.